The 30 T cell receptor beta chains below come from one sample, sequenced in a study of T cell responses to AZD1222 COVID-19 vaccine. The data were produced by immunoSEQ multiplex PCR, yet TCRdb's version contains in-frame clones alone and is incomplete. Of some 150,000 clones in the sample, about 91% are singletons; the top ten hold about 3.3%. Specimen: peripheral blood, collected on day 0 of MenACWY control vaccination. The receptor set was obtained from an adult in good health.

The chain carries TRBV12-3 or TRBV12-4 and TRBJ2-7, with D unclear. The CDR3 loop spans 12 amino acids. V lost 8 bases to trimming and J lost 0 bases, with 8 bases between them. DNA for the CDR3: TGTGCCAGCTGCCCCGACTCCTACGAGCAGTACTTC. Translating gives CASCPDSYEQYF.

CDR3 sequence (DNA): TGCGCCAGCAGCCCGACAGGGGTTTGGAACGAGCAGTACTTC. Translation gives CASSPTGVWNEQYF. The genes are TRBV5-1 and TRBJ2-7; 8 nucleotides line up with TRBD1. V trimming: 4 bases; J trimming: 5 bases; junction bases outside the gene matches: 8. The CDR3 sequence is 14 residues long. Looked up from germline, CDR1 is SGHRS and CDR2 is YFSETQ.

The sample holds one count of this clone. The gene calls are TRBV4-1 and TRBJ2-2; the D is unclear. With 0 bases removed from V and 7 bases from J, the gap between germline ends came to 6 bases. Germline CDR1 MGHRA, CDR2 YSYEKL. CDR3 length: 13 residues. The CDR3 loop reads CASSQDSGGELFF. As DNA, the CDR3 is TGCGCCAGCAGCCAAGATTCCGGCGGGGAGCTGTTTTTT.

The rearrangement uses TRBV28 and TRBJ1-2; D unresolved. CDR1 and CDR2 (germline): MDHEN, SYDVKM. CDR3 length: 12 amino acids. Deletions cut 6 bases from V and 6 bases from J, with 11 bases between. The CDR3 here is CASSLGWNGYTF. CDR3 DNA: TGTGCCAGCAGCCTCGGTTGGAATGGCTACACCTTC.

V and J are TRBV6-5 and TRBJ2-7, with D uncertain. Germline V gives CDR1 MNHEY, CDR2 SVGAGI. CDR3 size: 14 residues. V shed 0 bases and J shed 0 bases, with 6 bases lying between them. As DNA, the CDR3 is TGTGCCAGCAGTTACTCGCGCGGCTCCTACGAGCAGTACTTC. Amino acids: CASSYSRGSYEQYF.

The chain combines TRBV19 with TRBJ2-2; D unresolved. Deletions cut 3 bases from V and 4 bases from J, with 9 bases between. The CDR3 consists of 14 residues. Germline loops: CDR1 LNHDA, CDR2 SQIVND (reference sequence). CDR3 sequence reads: CASSILAATGELFF. The CDR3 coding sequence is TGTGCCAGTAGTATTCTTGCAGCCACCGGGGAGCTGTTTTTT.

The rearrangement joins TRBV18 to TRBJ1-2; D remains unclear. The CDR3 is 14 residues long. Trimming took off 6 bases at V and 1 base at J, with 12 bases between the two ends. The germline V gene has CDR1 KGHSH and CDR2 LQKENI. Written as DNA, the CDR3 is TGTGCCAGCTCTCTGTGGACGGATAACTATGGCTACACCTTC. Its translation is CASSLWTDNYGYTF.

The CDR3 region has the DNA TGCGCCAGCAGCCAAGATGGGAGGGGGAGCACTGAAGCTTTCTTT. This encodes CASSQDGRGSTEAFF. V gene TRBV4-3 combines with J gene TRBJ1-1; possible D gene TRBD1, 6 bases. This CDR3 is 15 amino acids long. Trimming left V 0 bases short and J 4 bases short, with 12 bases between. The germline CDR1 and CDR2 sequences are LGHNA and YSLEER.

This chain connects TRBV11-3 to TRBJ2-7; the D gene is possibly TRBD2 (5 bases). Trimming stripped 1 base from V and 5 bases from J, with 18 bases between. The germline V gene encodes CDR1 SGHNT and CDR2 YENEEA. This CDR3 contains 16 residues. This chain's CDR3 is CASSLGLSGLEHEQYF. The CDR3 DNA is TGTGCCAGCAGCTTAGGGTTATCGGGGTTGGAACACGAGCAGTACTTC.

The V gene is TRBV7-3, the J gene TRBJ2-3, with 9 bases fitting TRBD1. The CDR3 sequence is 15 residues long. With V trimmed by 6 bases and J by 1 base, 5 bases remained unmatched. Germline CDR1 and CDR2: SGHTA and FQGTGA. As DNA, the CDR3 is TGTGCCAGCAGTCAGACAGGGGGTGGCACAGATACGCAGTATTTT. It translates to CASSQTGGGTDTQYF.

The rearrangement joins TRBV4-3 to TRBJ1-6; D uncertain. The germline V gene encodes CDR1 LGHNA and CDR2 YSLEER. Trimming took off 4 bases at V and 0 bases at J, with 13 bases between the two ends. The length of the CDR3 is 17 residues. CDR3 in DNA: TGCGCCAGCAGCCCGACCACGCCGAGCTCCTATAATTCACCCCTCCACTTT. Translation gives CASSPTTPSSYNSPLHF.

The V call is TRBV4-3, the J call TRBJ1-1, with 7 bases aligning to TRBD1. V shed 4 bases, J shed 7 bases, and the junction held 6 bases outside the gene matches. The CDR3 covers 13 residues. Germline V gene sequence: CDR1 LGHNA, CDR2 YSLEER. DNA of the CDR3: TGCGCCAGCAGCCTCGAGGGGGCGCGTGAAGCTTTCTTT. Its protein is CASSLEGAREAFF.

The chain has TRBV5-1 and TRBJ2-1; TRBD2 aligns across 10 bases. CDR1 is SGHRS, CDR2 YFSETQ, per germline. The CDR3 sequence is 16 residues long. J lost 6 bases, V lost 5 bases, and 11 bases had no gene match. DNA of the CDR3: TGCGCCAGCAGACCTCCTAGCGGGAGTGTCGCCAATGAGCAGTTCTTC. This encodes CASRPPSGSVANEQFF.

This sequence joins TRBV7-8 and TRBJ1-2; D gene ambiguous. This CDR3 region has 15 residues. CDR1 is SGHVS and CDR2 is FQNEAQ in the germline V gene. V lost 2 bases, J lost 2 bases, and 12 bases lay in between. The CDR3 sequence: CASSLRDQPNYGYTF. The CDR3 coding sequence is TGTGCCAGCAGCTTAAGAGACCAGCCCAACTATGGCTACACCTTC.

Notes on this clone: Additional DNA sequences in this sample encode the identical CDR3. The chain employs TRBV9 and TRBJ1-1; D is undetermined. Trimming shortened V by 1 base and J by 3 bases, and 7 bases separated the two germline ends. This CDR3 has 13 residues. Germline V gene lookup returns CDR1 SGDLS and CDR2 YYNGEE. The CDR3 loop reads CASSVRDDTEAFF. DNA for the CDR3: TGTGCCAGCAGCGTAAGGGATGACACTGAAGCTTTCTTT.

V gene TRBV20-1 combines with J gene TRBJ2-1; the D is unclear. The V gene's germline CDR1 is DFQATT and CDR2 SNEGSKA (reference sequence). The V gene lost 6 bases and the J gene lost 7 bases, with 13 bases spanning the gap. The CDR3 runs to 12 residues. In nucleotides, the CDR3 is TGCAGTGCCAGTATTTTGGGGAATGAGCAGTTCTTC. It yields the protein CSASILGNEQFF.

The chain employs TRBV4-3 and TRBJ2-2, with D unresolved. The CDR3 extends over 15 amino acids. Trimming pared 6 bases from V and 1 base from J, leaving 12 bases between. Per the germline V gene, CDR1 is LGHNA and CDR2 is YSLEER. This CDR3 is CASRHGLKNTGELFF. Written as DNA, the CDR3 is TGCGCCAGCAGGCACGGGTTGAAGAACACCGGGGAGCTGTTTTTT.

As DNA, the CDR3 is TGCGCCAGCAGGGAGACAGGAGCGGGAAACACCATATATTTT. Its translation is CASRETGAGNTIYF. The gene calls are TRBV5-1 and TRBJ1-3, with a weak D call TRBD1 (6 bases). From germline, CDR1 is SGHRS and CDR2 YFSETQ. Between the trimmed V and J ends, which lost 5 bases and 4 bases, there was a span of 13 bases. The length of the CDR3 is 14 residues.

This chain links TRBV28 with TRBJ1-2, with a weak D call TRBD1 (5 bases). V was shortened by 2 bases and J by 6 bases, with 13 bases between the two germline ends. The CDR3 loop spans 14 amino acids. Germline V gives CDR1 MDHEN, CDR2 SYDVKM. The CDR3, as DNA: TGTGCCAGCAGTTTACGGCAGGGAAGTAATGGCTACACCTTC. Translation: CASSLRQGSNGYTF.

This clone was seen a few times. The chain couples TRBV4-3 to TRBJ2-7; D might be TRBD2 (6 bases). The V gene lost 3 bases and the J gene lost 0 bases, with 12 bases spanning the gap. From germline, CDR1 is LGHNA and CDR2 YSLEER. The CDR3 contains 15 residues. The CDR3 nucleotides are TGCGCCAGCAGCCATGACGGGACTGGCTCCTACGAGCAGTACTTC. Translating gives CASSHDGTGSYEQYF.

The chain carries TRBV11-3 and TRBJ2-2; TRBD1 agrees at 10 bases. CDR3 length: 18 amino acids. Trimming removed 1 base from V and 8 bases from J; junction bases left unmatched: 13. Germline values: CDR1 SGHNT, CDR2 YENEEA. Here the CDR3 DNA reads TGTGCCAGCAGCTTAGTAACCTTGGGACAGGGGAATGGTGGGGAGCTGTTTTTT. As protein: CASSLVTLGQGNGGELFF.

The chain links TRBV20-1 to TRBJ1-4; D is unresolved. CDR1 is DFQATT and CDR2 is SNEGSKA in the germline V gene (reference sequence). The length of the CDR3 is 11 residues. V lost 3 bases and J lost 6, with 5 bases in between. The CDR3 DNA reads as TGCAGTGCTAGCTTGGATGAAAAACTGTTTTTT. The encoded protein is CSASLDEKLFF.

V gene TRBV9 combines with J gene TRBJ1-2; possibly TRBD1 for D (6 bases). CDR3 size: 14 residues. Germline CDR1 is SGDLS and CDR2 is YYNGEE. V lost 5 bases to trimming and J lost 4 bases, with 15 bases between them. The CDR3 sequence: CASSDTTGSYGYTF. In nucleotides, the CDR3 is TGTGCCAGCAGTGATACTACAGGGTCCTATGGCTACACCTTC.

This chain links TRBV19 with TRBJ2-4, with D unresolved. The CDR3 loop spans 13 amino acids. The germline CDR1 and CDR2 sequences are LNHDA and SQIVND (reference sequence). V lost 4 bases, J lost 2 bases, and 6 bases lay in between. The CDR3 DNA sequence: TGTGCCAGTAGTAGGGGAACCAAAAACATTCAGTACTTC. It codes for CASSRGTKNIQYF.

The chain couples TRBV15 to TRBJ1-3; 9 bases match TRBD1. Germline V gives CDR1 LNHNV, CDR2 YYDKDF (reference sequence). V dropped 0 bases and J dropped 2; count of bases not matched to a gene: 2. This CDR3 is built from 16 residues. DNA for the CDR3: TGTGCCACCAGCAGAGATGGGACAGGGACTGGAAACACCATATATTTT. Translation: CATSRDGTGTGNTIYF.

The gene calls are TRBV2 and TRBJ2-7, with D unclear. This CDR3 region has 11 residues. Deletions cut 2 bases from V and 3 bases from J, with 2 bases between. In germline, CDR1 is SNHLY, CDR2 FYNNEI. CDR3 in DNA: TGTGCCAGCAGTGAATACTACGAGCAGTACTTC. Protein sequence: CASSEYYEQYF.

This clone showed up just once. The chain is built from TRBV6-1 and TRBJ1-2; 10 bases agree with TRBD1. CDR3 size: 15 residues. V lost 0 bases to trimming and J lost 3 bases; unmatched junction nucleotides: 1. The germline CDR1 and CDR2 sequences are MNHNS and SASEGT. The CDR3 DNA reads as TGTGCCAGCAGTGAAGCGACAGGGGGCTACTATGGCTACACCTTC. This sequence encodes CASSEATGGYYGYTF.

The gene calls are TRBV27 and TRBJ1-1, with D tentatively TRBD1 (5 bases). V was shortened by 5 bases and J by 7 bases, with 20 bases between the two germline ends. CDR1 is MNHEY and CDR2 is SMNVEV in the germline V gene (reference sequence). The CDR3 totals 15 residues. The CDR3 here is CASSASSGTDFEAFF. The DNA of the CDR3 is TGTGCCAGCAGTGCGTCATCCGGGACCGATTTTGAAGCTTTCTTT.

The chain uses TRBV27 and TRBJ1-1; tentative D call: TRBD1 (5 bases). CDR3 size: 16 residues. Trimming stripped 0 bases from V and 7 bases from J, with 18 bases between. Germline V gives CDR1 MNHEY, CDR2 SMNVEV (reference sequence). DNA of the CDR3: TGTGCCAGCAGTTTATCCTCCGTTTGGGAGGGGAGTGAAGCTTTCTTT. It codes for CASSLSSVWEGSEAFF.

In DNA, the CDR3 is TGCGCCAGCAGCTTGGGACAGCCGAACACTGAAGCTTTCTTT. Its translation: CASSLGQPNTEAFF. This chain joins TRBV5-1 and TRBJ1-1; possibly TRBD1 for D (5 bases). Germline loops: CDR1 SGHRS, CDR2 YFSETQ. V lost 0 bases and J lost 1, with 7 bases in between. The CDR3 has 14 residues. Full variable domain (rest looked up from reference TRBV5-1 and TRBJ1-1): KAGVTQTPRYLIKTRGQQVTLSCSPISGHRSVSWYQQTPGQGLQFLFEYFSETQRNKGNFPGRFSGRQFSNSRSEMNVSTLELGDSALYLCASSLGQPNTEAFFGQGTRLTVV.